The sequence of this T cell receptor beta chain was determined in a study of cytomegalovirus exposure and HLA in healthy donors (dated by TCRdb to the late 2010s). A note on the overall study: An earlier analysis of several hundred of the donors reported 250 to 300 Gb of sequence data and about 100 million unique TCR beta sequences from 150 million to 200 million T cells. An early release covering some 640 HLA-typed donors comprised 300 to 350 gigabases of sequencing data and about 90 million unique TCR sequences. Of the roughly 400 genotyped donors, approximately 83% fell in the genetic ancestry cluster associated with self-reported Caucasian donors. The study aimed to test whether signatures of past pathogen exposure could be identified by cataloging public T cell receptors. The study used immunosequencing to profile the T cell repertoires of around 600 subjects and linked those repertoires to cytomegalovirus serostatus. A separate validation cohort of roughly 130 different subjects was used in addition to the 666-subject first cohort. The study combined high-throughput TCR immunosequencing, statistical association of individual TCRs with disease status, and machine learning to predict cytomegalovirus infection status. In a later analysis, previously published TCR beta repertoires from 666 donors were re-analyzed and high-resolution HLA genotyping was added so that TCR occurrence patterns could be studied. Rather than drawing on any new phenotypic data, the later analysis identified candidate immune exposures from TCR beta sequences and the way those sequences occurred across donors. In an earlier analysis of over 550 of the donors, high-throughput TCR beta sequencing was used to judge whether each TCR beta V gene segment behaved as functional or pseudogenic. Donor age, sex, ethnicity and CMV serostatus were compiled together with the repertoire data. A later genetic analysis took genome-wide SNP genotypes for about 60% of the roughly 670 donors and used that subset as a discovery cohort. Every repertoire in the discovery cohort had been generated on one and the same sequencing platform. Class I and class II HLA loci were covered by the typing at four-digit resolution. The number of donors typed differed by locus, with about 629-630 for A, B, C, DRB1 and DQB1, 522 for DQA1, approximately 570 for DPA1, and roughly 450 for DPB1. Roughly 5 DR-DQ haplotypes were treated as single units for association and clustering because of strong linkage in the cohort. On average, around 230,000 unique TCR beta nucleotide sequences were sequenced per donor among some 420 genotyped donors of the cohort, with roughly 18% of those sequences being non-productive. The research as a whole found: Some IMGT-functional V segments, including TRBV6-2 and TRBV6-3, could not be distinguished by the 87-base-pair reads and were therefore excluded. Compared with the approximately 710-donor mean, donors in an Asian-associated ancestry cluster had fewer N-insertions in productive TCRs, according to a later genetic analysis. A few of the identified cytomegalovirus-associated TCR beta chains were confirmed in vitro to be specific for cytomegalovirus antigens. A later analysis found that HLA-associated TCR beta chains were more clonally expanded and had lower generation probabilities than equally common non-associated chains. A later genetic analysis associated a missense DCLRE1C variant with V-gene and J-gene trimming of TCR beta chains, and an independent cohort replicated the association. The authors suggested that the approach could potentially be generalized to other disease states and immunological phenotypes. For the cohort, immune exposure information was limited to CMV serostatus. While some public TCRs were present in many individuals, most TCR sequences turned up only very rarely across donors. Roughly uniform sequencing depth across donors was assumed in presence/absence analyses, although this assumption may not hold. Several of the top co-occurrence clusters appeared to be linked to parvovirus B19, influenza, CMV and Epstein-Barr virus, according to a later analysis. Some 15 rarely observed V segments, including chromosome 9 orphons, were excluded from the earlier analysis of approximately 600 of the donors because counts were too low. In both the original and validation cohorts, the classifier was reported to diagnose cytomegalovirus status with high specificity and sensitivity. In a later analysis, TCR association rates were found to vary across HLA loci, with the most associated TCRs seen for DRB1 alleles and the fewest for HLA-C alleles. Strong co-occurrence of HLA alleles, especially DR and DQ, made assigning TCR associations to individual alleles difficult. Linkage disequilibrium might explain the correlated functional status among segregating V segments, but an unknown experimental factor could not be ruled out. A further reported finding was that TCR beta sequences accurately predicted the HLA-A and HLA-B alleles for most subjects in the first cohort. The study listed 150 to 200 TCR beta chains as associated with cytomegalovirus. An earlier analysis of approximately 600 of the donors showed that most TCR beta V segments appeared in productive rearrangements either about 90% or about 30% of the time, which broadly matched IMGT annotations. The cohort was sequenced for TCR beta chains only, and without alpha or paired-chain data the features that could be detected were limited. A cluster of highly shared sequence variants was judged likely to be a technical artifact of the sequencing pipeline. At a false discovery rate of 0.05, a later analysis linked roughly 17,000 TCR beta sequences to specific HLA alleles. In a later analysis, most CMV-associated TCR beta chains were found to appear HLA-restricted, with HLA associations seemingly driven largely by CMV exposure. Because some donors lacked HLA typing at each locus, the association tests relied only on the typed subset.

The cohort comprised approximately 700 healthy bone marrow donors. All cohort members were sampled while nominally healthy, although unrecorded immune exposures were likely present. The donor tested CMV seropositive, placing the donor among the roughly 270 seropositive members of the cohort. A peripheral blood sample was collected from each donor, and TCR beta sequencing was performed on peripheral blood mononuclear cells. The Qiagen DNeasy Blood Extraction Kit was used to extract genomic DNA from the blood cell samples. Notes on this clone: Its antigen remains undetermined.

Ends trimmed: V by 3 bases, J by 8 bases; bases unmatched to a gene: 10. CDR1 and CDR2 were assigned from the germline V gene as SGHRS and YFSETQ. CDR3 length: 15 amino acids, cysteine to phenylalanine. The kept DNA is CDR3 alone, 45 bases in frame from the first base. The protocol used for the library was the immunoSEQ multiplex PCR assay. For the multiplex PCR, a mixture combining 60 forward primers for TCR Vbeta segments and 13 reverse primers for TCR Jbeta segments was used. The CDR3 region of rearranged TCR beta genes was amplified from genomic DNA with a multiplex PCR assay. Amplified TCR beta libraries were sequenced as 87-base-pair reads on the Illumina HiSeq System. On the study's bioinformatics: A later analysis tallied 75 million to 85 million unique TCR beta chains across the 666 repertoires, and around 9.9 million of those chains were shared by two or more donors. Raw reads were error-corrected and collapsed into unique sequences by a nearest-neighbor algorithm in which closely related sequences were merged to remove PCR and sequencing errors. Alignment of CDR3 sequences to IMGT reference sequences was used to assign V, D and J gene segments. For a sequence to be retained, at least a six-nucleotide match to both a V gene segment and a J gene segment was required. Rearrangements were called productive when the CDR3 lacked stop codons and stayed in frame with V and J; all others were non-productive. CDR3 was defined by IMGT convention, running from the second conserved V-encoded cysteine to the conserved J-encoded phenylalanine. Sequences without an unambiguous match to a single V gene segment were excluded from the earlier analysis of a few hundred of the donors. In an earlier analysis of 450 to 700 of the donors, V segments were called functional above 56.7% productive rearrangements and were called segregating when the between-donor standard deviation exceeded 5%. To diagnose cytomegalovirus status from the catalog of TCR beta chain sequences, a statistical classification framework was built. In a later analysis, V and J genes were assigned by comparing TCR nucleotide sequences against IMGT/GENE-DB human TR gene sequences. A later analysis assigned CDR3 sequences and most-parsimonious VDJ recombination scenarios with the TCRdist pipeline. In a later analysis, each TCR beta chain was defined by its CDR3 amino acid sequence together with its V-gene family, and reads lacking a unique V-gene family were excluded. A later analysis removed 592 highly shared, low-generation-probability nucleotide sequences to deal with suspected cross-contamination and a sequencing artifact. In a later analysis, a clonal expansion index was calculated for each public chain from normalized within-repertoire ranks of inferred template counts. Generation probabilities in a later analysis came from a VDJ recombination model fitted to out-of-frame rearrangements, and those results were checked against IGoR. Hypergeometric tests were used in a later analysis to score TCR-TCR, TCR-HLA and TCR-CMV co-occurrence, with a repertoire-size bias correction applied to the TCR pairs. A later analysis estimated false discovery rates by permuting HLA or CMV assignments 20 times. In a later analysis, co-occurring TCRs were grouped using DBSCAN, and TCRdist sequence similarity was added for clustering within HLA-allele-positive subsets. Co-occurrence clustering excluded repertoires with fewer than 30,000 or more than 120,000 public chains, plus five with anomalous nucleotide sharing. TCRdb took over this immuneACCESS table, retaining in-frame rearrangements with V and J assigned. Such tables are incomplete; in checked studies, under half of the missing clones stem from an unresolved V gene, and the remainder is unexplained. V, J and clone size reflect that table, while D and trimming were determined from the DNA. The sample's own table lists some 120,000 clones. Jointly, the top ten make up 5.5% to 8% of the sample.

This receptor was taken from a man between 35 and 55 years old in good health and CMV-seropositive. Rearrangement joined TRBV5-1 to TRBJ1-4; TRBD1 lines up with 7 middle nucleotides. The sequencing sample was made of PBMCs. The CDR3 is CASSWGGTEGEKLFF. The base sequence is TGCGCCAGCAGCTGGGGTGGGACAGAAGGCGAAAAACTGTTTTTT.